This T cell receptor (beta chain) was found in a study of vaccination effects on CD4 cells after COVID-19. For the study at large: Peptide-pool stimulation followed by sequencing identified expanded antigen-specific CD4+ clonotypes in the ViraFEST assay. The median interval between the second dose and post-vaccine sampling was 72 days.

CDR3 length equals 16 residues. Looked up from germline, CDR1 is SGHNT and CDR2 is YYREEE (reference sequence). The V segment lost 7 bases and the J segment 0 bases; nucleotides outside the gene matches: 13. Sequencing was performed with immunoSEQ multiplex PCR; in TCRdb, only in-frame clones are kept and a portion is missing. The sample includes approximately 37,000 clones, around 71% seen only once; the top ten take about 8.4%. As concerns this clone: Its target is unknown.

Notes on the study in general: Substantial clonal contraction characterized both infection- and vaccine-induced clones late after vaccination.

Culturing for nine to ten days preceded CD4+ T cell isolation. Either the BNT162b2 or mRNA-1273 vaccine was given to participants in two doses. IL-2 medium was substituted for half the medium on days 3 and 7. The V call is TRBV5-4, the J call TRBJ2-7; 7 bases align to TRBD1. This TCR derives from a human donor who received a COVID-19 vaccine. The material sequenced was CD4+ T cells from PBMCs cultured without peptide, taken after COVID-19 vaccination. The CDR3 spells CASQIQQGPSSYEQYF. CDR3 nucleotides: TGTGCCAGCCAAATCCAACAGGGGCCGAGCTCCTACGAGCAGTACTTC. Looking up the rest from reference TRBV5-4 and TRBJ2-7 gives the full variable domain: ETGVTQSPTHLIKTRGQQVTLRCSSQSGHNTVSWYQQALGQGPQFIFQYYREEENGRGNFPPRFSGLQFPNYSSELNVNALELDDSALYLCASQIQQGPSSYEQYFGPGTRLTVT.